This T cell receptor beta chain was recovered during a study of OX40 agonist ivuxolimab in advanced cancers. Systemic immunosuppression or autoimmune disease history was grounds to exclude patients. V lost 5 bases and J lost 0, with 20 bases in between. From germline, CDR1 is SGHVS and CDR2 FQNEAQ. The CDR3 runs to 17 residues. Data came from immunoSEQ multiplex PCR; TCRdb stores just in-frame clones and leaves some out. Among over 45,000 clones listed, approximately 86% were seen once. The rearrangement joins TRBV7-8 to TRBJ2-7; tentative D call: TRBD1 (6 bases). The TCR comes from an adult with an advanced solid tumor such as melanoma, head and neck, liver or kidney cancer. Sequenced material: CD4+ or CD8+ T cells sorted from blood, taken in a trial of the OX40 agonist ivuxolimab. The CDR3 here is CASSPQAIRTASYEQYF. The DNA for the CDR3 is TGTGCCAGCAGCCCCCAGGCAATTCGGACAGCCTCCTACGAGCAGTACTTC.